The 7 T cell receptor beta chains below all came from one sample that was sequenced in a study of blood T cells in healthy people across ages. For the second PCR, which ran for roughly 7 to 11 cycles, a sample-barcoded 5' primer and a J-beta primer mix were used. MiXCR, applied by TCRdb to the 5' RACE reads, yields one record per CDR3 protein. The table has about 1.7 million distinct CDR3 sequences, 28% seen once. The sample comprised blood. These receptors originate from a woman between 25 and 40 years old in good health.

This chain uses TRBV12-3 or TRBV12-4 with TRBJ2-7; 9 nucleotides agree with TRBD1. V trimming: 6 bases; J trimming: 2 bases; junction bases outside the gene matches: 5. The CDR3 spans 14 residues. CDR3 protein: CASRPDRGAYEQYF. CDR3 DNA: TGTGCCAGCAGACCCGACAGGGGGGCCTACGAGCAGTACTTC.

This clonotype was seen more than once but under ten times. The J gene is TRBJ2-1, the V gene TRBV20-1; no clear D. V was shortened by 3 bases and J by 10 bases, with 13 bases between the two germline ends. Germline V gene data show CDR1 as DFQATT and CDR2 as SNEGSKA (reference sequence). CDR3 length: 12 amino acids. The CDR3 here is CSARVLPGEQFF. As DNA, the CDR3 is TGCAGTGCTAGGGTGCTGCCTGGAGAGCAGTTCTTC.

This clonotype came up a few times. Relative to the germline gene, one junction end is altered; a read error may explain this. The CDR3 sequence: CASSQVETSGSCNEQFF. CDR3 coding DNA: TGCGCCAGCAGCCAAGTAGAGACTAGCGGGTCCTGCAATGAGCAGTTCTTC. This rearrangement joins TRBV4-3 to TRBJ2-1; 10 bases line up with TRBD2. The CDR3 is 17 residues long. Germline values: CDR1 LGHNA, CDR2 YSLEER.

Written as DNA, the CDR3 is TGCAGTGCTAGAGACGCGGGCACAGATACGCAGTATTTT. The encoded protein is CSARDAGTDTQYF. This chain uses TRBV20-1 with TRBJ2-3; D unresolved. The CDR3 length is 13 residues. Germline values: CDR1 DFQATT, CDR2 SNEGSKA (reference sequence). V shed 0 bases and J shed 1 base, with 5 bases lying between them.

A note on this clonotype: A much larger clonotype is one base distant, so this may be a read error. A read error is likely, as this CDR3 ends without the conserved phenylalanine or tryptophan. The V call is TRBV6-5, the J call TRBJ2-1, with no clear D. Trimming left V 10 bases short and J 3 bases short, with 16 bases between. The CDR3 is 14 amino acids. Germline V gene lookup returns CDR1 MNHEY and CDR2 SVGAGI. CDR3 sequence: CATQSGRNYNEQFV. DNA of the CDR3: TGTGCCACCCAGTCGGGCCGTAACTACAATGAGCAGTTCGTC.

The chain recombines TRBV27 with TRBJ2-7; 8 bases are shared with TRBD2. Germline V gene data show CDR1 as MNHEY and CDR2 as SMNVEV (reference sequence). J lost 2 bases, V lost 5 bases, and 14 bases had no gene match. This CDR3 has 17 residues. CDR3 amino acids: CASSGPLGSGTTYEQYF. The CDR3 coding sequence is TGTGCCAGCAGTGGTCCCCTGGGTAGCGGGACTACCTACGAGCAGTACTTC.

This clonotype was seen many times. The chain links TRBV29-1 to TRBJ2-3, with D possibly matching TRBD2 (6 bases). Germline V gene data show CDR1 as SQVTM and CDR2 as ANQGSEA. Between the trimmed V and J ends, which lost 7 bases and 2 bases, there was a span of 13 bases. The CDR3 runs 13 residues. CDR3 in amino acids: CSAKEGITDTQYF. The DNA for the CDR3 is TGCAGCGCCAAGGAGGGTATCACAGATACGCAGTATTTT.